This T cell receptor (beta chain) originates from a study of T cells expressing NK-cell markers. CDR1 SEHNR and CDR2 FQNEAQ come from the germline V gene (reference sequence). The CDR3 sequence is 14 residues long. Comment on this clonotype: The antigen is not known.

TCRdb reprocessed the 5' RACE reads; each CDR3 protein has one entry and no DNA is given. This specimen shows just under 150,000 distinct CDR3 sequences; the ten leading clones hold 9% to 15%. Findings and caveats of the study: The same clonotypes also predominated in the CD3+CD56-NKG2C+ fraction of a handful of donors. Nothing established the HCMV specificity of expanded NKG2C+ T cell clones.

The material sequenced was blood T cells: a sorted CD56 or NKG2C T cell subset, CD4+ or CD8+ T cells, or bulk PBMC T cells (not recorded which). The TCR was taken from a young man in good health. The chain joins TRBV7-9 to TRBJ2-1; TCRdb picks TRBD2, but there is no DNA to check that call. The chain's CDR3 is CASSPSGALDEQFF.